Given below is one TCR beta chain in context. The antigen remains undetermined. Through a sample-barcoded 5' primer and a J-beta primer mix, a second PCR was run for roughly 7 to 11 cycles. MiXCR was run by TCRdb on the 5' RACE reads, yielding one entry per CDR3 protein. The sample includes 750,000 to 950,000 distinct CDR3 sequences, about 26% seen only once; the top ten take approximately 2.9%. These data come from a study of blood T cells in healthy people across ages. Study-wide points: Diversity figures based on one million T cells were deemed too low. Aged donors had fewer naive CD4+ cells and lower diversity than long-lived donors.

The CDR3 totals 15 residues. Germline values: CDR1 MNHEY, CDR2 SVGEGT. This same sample was also taken into another study, of T cells of mothers and their children.

The specimen was blood. This clonotype was sampled from a boy younger than 18 in good health. The V and J genes are TRBV6-2 or TRBV6-3 and TRBJ2-5; D unresolved. The J call may be in error: the DNA end matches TRBJ2-7 better. CDR3 sequence: CASSYQIRSSYEQYF. CDR3 sequence (DNA): TGTGCCAGCAGTTACCAGATCCGAAGCTCTTACGAGCAGTACTTC.